A selection of T cell receptor beta chains follows, all from one sample in a study of neurological immune-mediated disorders. TCRdb ran MiXCR on the 5' RACE reads and lists one entry per CDR3 protein. This sample has tens of thousands of distinct CDR3 sequences, with about 10% found just once. Sequencing was carried out using PBMCs. The receptors shown here come from a male donor with HTLV-1-associated myelopathy (HAM/TSP). CDR3s include the opening cysteine and the closing phenylalanine or tryptophan. Fields, in order: V gene, clone size, D gene, J gene, CDR3 protein, CDR3 DNA. The D gene is left open where the match is weak. Size values are once, few and many counts, or a class for expanded clones, and some rows have none.

>TRBV12-3/TRBV12-4|many|-|TRBJ2-7
CASSSDSWEQYF
TGTGCCAGCAGTTCGGACAGTTGGGAGCAGTACTTC
>TRBV19|few|TRBD1|TRBJ1-5
CASSDRDRGILQPQHF
TGTGCCAGTAGTGACCGGGACAGGGGGATTTTACAGCCCCAGCATTTT
>TRBV18|many|-|TRBJ1-5
CASSLRGGNQPQHF
TGTGCCAGCTCTTTGCGGGGAGGTAATCAGCCCCAGCATTTT
>TRBV20-1|many|-|TRBJ1-5
CSARGNWAANQPQHF
TGCAGTGCTAGAGGAAATTGGGCAGCCAATCAGCCCCAGCATTTT
>TRBV6-2/TRBV6-3|many|-|TRBJ1-5
CASSYGGNQPQHF
TGTGCCAGCAGTTACGGCGGGAATCAGCCCCAGCATTTT
>TRBV7-8|many|-|TRBJ1-5
CASSLVPNQPQHF
TGTGCCAGCAGCTTAGTACCAAATCAGCCCCAGCATTTT
>TRBV28|many|-|TRBJ1-6
CASSFGRPYNSPLHF
TGTGCCAGCAGTTTTGGTAGGCCGTATAATTCACCCCTCCACTTT
>TRBV7-3|-|-|TRBJ2-1
CASSRGGPSYNEQFF
TGTGCCAGCAGCAGGGGGGGGCCCTCCTACAATGAGCAGTTCTTC
>TRBV20-1|many|-|TRBJ2-7
CSADESYEQYF
TGCAGTGCTGACGAGTCCTACGAGCAGTACTTC
>TRBV27|many|TRBD1|TRBJ1-6
CASSSPGTGGRTPLHF
TGTGCCAGCAGTTCTCCCGGGACAGGGGGTCGCACACCCCTCCACTTT
>TRBV10-3|many|-|TRBJ1-5
CAITASESQPQHF
TGTGCCATCACCGCGAGCGAAAGTCAGCCCCAGCATTTT
>TRBV5-1|many|-|TRBJ1-5
CASSFGIDSNQPQHF
TGCGCCAGCAGCTTCGGCATAGATAGCAATCAGCCCCAGCATTTT
>TRBV28|many|TRBD1|TRBJ2-7
CASSGTGREQYF
TGTGCCAGCAGCGGGACAGGGCGCGAGCAGTACTTC
>TRBV10-3|many|-|TRBJ2-1
CAISEPNGGAAYNEQFF
TGTGCCATCAGTGAGCCGAATGGGGGGGCCGCCTACAATGAGCAGTTCTTC
>TRBV2|many|TRBD1|TRBJ2-1
CASSVGTDYNEQFF
TGTGCCAGCAGTGTGGGGACAGATTACAATGAGCAGTTCTTC
>TRBV6-2/TRBV6-3|few|-|TRBJ1-1
CATAGNTEAFF
TGTGCCACCGCAGGGAACACTGAAGCTTTCTTT
>TRBV14|many|-|TRBJ2-5
CASSQDHGWETQYF
TGTGCCAGCAGCCAAGATCACGGCTGGGAGACCCAGTACTTC
>TRBV27|many|-|TRBJ1-1
CASSDGGSTEAFF
TGTGCCAGCAGTGATGGGGGCTCCACTGAAGCTTTCTTT
>TRBV6-2/TRBV6-3|many|-|TRBJ2-1
CASSYSQSSYNEQFF
TGTGCCAGCAGTTACTCGCAGTCCTCCTACAATGAGCAGTTCTTC
>TRBV7-2|many|TRBD1|TRBJ1-5
CASSLVGGGFNSNQPQHF
TGTGCCAGCAGCTTAGTAGGAGGGGGCTTCAATAGCAATCAGCCCCAGCATTTT
>TRBV5-6|many|TRBD2|TRBJ2-5
CASSLGASGVQETQYF
TGTGCCAGCAGCTTGGGTGCTAGCGGGGTTCAAGAGACCCAGTACTTC
>TRBV6-5|many|-|TRBJ2-5
CASSWPGPETQYF
TGTGCCAGCAGTTGGCCAGGGCCAGAGACCCAGTACTTC
>TRBV10-1|-|-|TRBJ1-2
CASSDDSLSGYTF
TGCGCCAGCAGCGATGACAGTCTTTCTGGCTACACCTTC
>TRBV5-5|many|-|TRBJ1-3
CASSSRESSGNTIYF
TGTGCCAGCAGCTCTCGGGAGAGCTCTGGAAACACCATATATTTT
>TRBV6-5|many|-|TRBJ2-7
CASSYSGTDYEQYF
TGTGCCAGCAGTTACTCGGGGACGGACTACGAGCAGTACTTC